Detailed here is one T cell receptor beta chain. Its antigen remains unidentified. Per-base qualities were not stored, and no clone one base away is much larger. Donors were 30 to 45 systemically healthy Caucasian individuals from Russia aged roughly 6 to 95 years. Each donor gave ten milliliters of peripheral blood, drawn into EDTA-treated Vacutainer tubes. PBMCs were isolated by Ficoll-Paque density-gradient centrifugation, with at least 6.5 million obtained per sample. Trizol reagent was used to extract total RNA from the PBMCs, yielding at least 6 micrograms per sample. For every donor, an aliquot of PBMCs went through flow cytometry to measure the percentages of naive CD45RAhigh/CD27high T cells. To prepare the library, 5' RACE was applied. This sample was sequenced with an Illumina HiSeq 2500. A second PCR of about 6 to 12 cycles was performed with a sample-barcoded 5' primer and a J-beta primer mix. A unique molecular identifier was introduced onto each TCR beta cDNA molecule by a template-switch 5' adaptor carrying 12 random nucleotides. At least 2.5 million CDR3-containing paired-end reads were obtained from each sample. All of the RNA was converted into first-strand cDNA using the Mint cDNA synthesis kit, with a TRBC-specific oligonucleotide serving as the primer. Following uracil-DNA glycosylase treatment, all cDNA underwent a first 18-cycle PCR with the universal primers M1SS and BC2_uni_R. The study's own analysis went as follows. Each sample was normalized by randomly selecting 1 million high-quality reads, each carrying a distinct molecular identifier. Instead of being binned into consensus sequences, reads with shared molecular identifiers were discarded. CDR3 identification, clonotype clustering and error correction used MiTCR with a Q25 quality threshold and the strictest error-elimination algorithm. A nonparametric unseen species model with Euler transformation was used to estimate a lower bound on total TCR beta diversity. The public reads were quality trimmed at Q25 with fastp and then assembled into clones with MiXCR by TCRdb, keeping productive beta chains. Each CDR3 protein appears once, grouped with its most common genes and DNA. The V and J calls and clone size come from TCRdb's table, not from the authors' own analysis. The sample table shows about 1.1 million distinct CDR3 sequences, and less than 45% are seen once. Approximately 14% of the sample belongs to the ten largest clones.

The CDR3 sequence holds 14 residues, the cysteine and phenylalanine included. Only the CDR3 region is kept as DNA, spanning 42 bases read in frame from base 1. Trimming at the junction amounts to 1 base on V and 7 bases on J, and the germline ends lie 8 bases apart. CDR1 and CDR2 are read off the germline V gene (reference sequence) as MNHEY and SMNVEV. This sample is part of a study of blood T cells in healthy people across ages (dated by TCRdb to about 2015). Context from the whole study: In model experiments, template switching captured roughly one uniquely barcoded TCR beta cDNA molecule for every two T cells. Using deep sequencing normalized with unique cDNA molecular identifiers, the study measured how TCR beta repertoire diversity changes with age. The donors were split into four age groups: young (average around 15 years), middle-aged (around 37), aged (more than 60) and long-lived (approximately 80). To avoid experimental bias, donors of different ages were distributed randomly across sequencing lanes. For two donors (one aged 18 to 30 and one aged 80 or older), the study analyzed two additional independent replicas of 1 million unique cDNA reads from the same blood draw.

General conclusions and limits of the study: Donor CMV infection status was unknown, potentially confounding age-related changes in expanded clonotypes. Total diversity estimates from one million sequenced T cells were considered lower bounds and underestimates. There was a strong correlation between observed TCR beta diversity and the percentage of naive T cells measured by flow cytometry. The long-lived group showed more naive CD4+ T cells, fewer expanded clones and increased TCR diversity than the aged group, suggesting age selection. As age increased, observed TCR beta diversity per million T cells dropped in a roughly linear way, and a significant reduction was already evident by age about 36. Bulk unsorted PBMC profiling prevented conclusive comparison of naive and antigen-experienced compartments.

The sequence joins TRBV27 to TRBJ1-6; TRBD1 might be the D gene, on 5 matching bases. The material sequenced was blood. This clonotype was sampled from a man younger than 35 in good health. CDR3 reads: CASSLWTRNSPLHF. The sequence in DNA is TGTGCCAGCAGTTTATGGACACGGAATTCACCCCTCCACTTT.